This TCR beta chain was sequenced for a study of T cells in Graves' hyperthyroidism and ophthalmopathy. Stable Graves' hyperthyroidism meant no ophthalmopathy progression within 18 months. These patients, aged 18 to 65, had recently diagnosed hyperthyroidism lasting under 2 months. PBMCs stemmed from approximately 9.1 ml fresh peripheral blood. The CDR3 runs to 16 residues. Trimming took 3 bases from V and 3 from J; bases not matched to a gene: 4. CDR1 and CDR2 from the germline V gene are KGHSH and LQKENI. Findings of the study overall: Most clonotypes expanded in thyroid above 0.001 were likewise present in blood.

This clonotype was observed a handful of times. The antigen remains undetermined. The investigators amplified TCR beta CDR3 regions from RNA transcripts. The HTBI set primed first-round TCR CDR3 RT-PCR. Using its own MiXCR run on the multiplex PCR reads, TCRdb lists one record per CDR3 protein. The sample yields approximately 200,000 distinct CDR3 sequences, about a sixth seen once. This chain joins TRBV18 and TRBJ2-5; 13 bases match TRBD2. Sequences were obtained from blood. The TCR was taken from a man aged 35 to 55 with Graves' hyperthyroidism. The CDR3 spells CASSPRGLAGKETQYF. CDR3 nucleotides: TGTGCCAGCTCACCCAGGGGACTAGCGGGGAAAGAGACCCAGTACTTC. Complete variable domain (other parts from reference TRBV18 and TRBJ2-5): NAGVMQNPRHLVRRRGQEARLRCSPMKGHSHVYWYRQLPEEGLKFMVYLQKENIIDESGMPKERFSAEFPKEGPSILRIQQVVRGDSAAYFCASSPRGLAGKETQYFGPGTRLLVL.